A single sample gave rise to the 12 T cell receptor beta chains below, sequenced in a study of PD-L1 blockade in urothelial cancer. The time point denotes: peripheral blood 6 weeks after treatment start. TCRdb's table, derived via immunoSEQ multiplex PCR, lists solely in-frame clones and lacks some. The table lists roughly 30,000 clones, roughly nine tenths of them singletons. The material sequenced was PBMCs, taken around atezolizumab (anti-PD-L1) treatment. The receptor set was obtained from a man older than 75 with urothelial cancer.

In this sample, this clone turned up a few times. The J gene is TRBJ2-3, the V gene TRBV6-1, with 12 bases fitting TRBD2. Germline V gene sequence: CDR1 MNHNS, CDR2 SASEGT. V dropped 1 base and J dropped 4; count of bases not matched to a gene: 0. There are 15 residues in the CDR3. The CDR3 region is CASSEGLAGADTQYF. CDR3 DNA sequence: TGTGCCAGCAGTGAAGGACTAGCGGGAGCAGATACGCAGTATTTT.

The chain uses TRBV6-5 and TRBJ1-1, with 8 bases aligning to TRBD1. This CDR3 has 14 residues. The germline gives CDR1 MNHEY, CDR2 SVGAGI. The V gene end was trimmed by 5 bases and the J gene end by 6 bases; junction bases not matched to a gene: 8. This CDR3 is CASSIGTGGAEAFF. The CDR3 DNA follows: TGTGCCAGCAGTATCGGGACAGGTGGGGCTGAAGCTTTCTTT.

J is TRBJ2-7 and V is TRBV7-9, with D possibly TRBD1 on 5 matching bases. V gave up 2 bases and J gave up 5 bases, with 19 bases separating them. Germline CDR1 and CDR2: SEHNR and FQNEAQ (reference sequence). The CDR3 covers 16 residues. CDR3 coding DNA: TGTGCCAGCAGCTTAAGTGGCTCTGGCAGGGCCCACGAGCAGTACTTC. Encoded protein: CASSLSGSGRAHEQYF. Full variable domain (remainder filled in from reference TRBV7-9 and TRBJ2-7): DTGVSQNPRHKITKRGQNVTFRCDPISEHNRLYWYRQTLGQGPEFLTYFQNEAQLEKSRLLSDRFSAERPKGSFSTLEIQRTEQGDSAMYLCASSLSGSGRAHEQYFGPGTRLTVT.

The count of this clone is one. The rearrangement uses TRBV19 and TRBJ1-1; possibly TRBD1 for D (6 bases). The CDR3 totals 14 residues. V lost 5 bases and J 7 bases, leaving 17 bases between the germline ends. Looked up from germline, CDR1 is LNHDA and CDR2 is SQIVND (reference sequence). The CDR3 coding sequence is TGTGCCAGTAGTGGGAGAGGGGGAAGGAATGAAGCTTTCTTT. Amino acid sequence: CASSGRGGRNEAFF.

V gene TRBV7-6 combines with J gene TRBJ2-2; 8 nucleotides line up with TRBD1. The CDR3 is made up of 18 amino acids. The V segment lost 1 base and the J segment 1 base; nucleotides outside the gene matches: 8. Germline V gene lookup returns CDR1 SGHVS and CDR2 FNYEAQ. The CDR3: CASSLDPGGFGNTGELFF. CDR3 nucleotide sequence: TGTGCCAGCAGCTTAGATCCAGGGGGCTTCGGGAACACCGGGGAGCTGTTTTTT.

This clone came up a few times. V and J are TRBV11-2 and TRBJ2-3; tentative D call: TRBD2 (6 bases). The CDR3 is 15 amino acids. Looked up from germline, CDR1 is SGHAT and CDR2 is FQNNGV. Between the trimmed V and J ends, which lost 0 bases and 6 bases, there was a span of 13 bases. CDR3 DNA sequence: TGTGCCAGCAGCTTAGAGGCGGTGGAGGGGGATACGCAGTATTTT. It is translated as CASSLEAVEGDTQYF.

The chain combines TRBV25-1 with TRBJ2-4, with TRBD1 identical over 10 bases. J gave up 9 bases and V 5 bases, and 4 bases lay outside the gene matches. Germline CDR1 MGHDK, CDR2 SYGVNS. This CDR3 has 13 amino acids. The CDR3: CASSQDRGGIQYF. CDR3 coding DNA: TGTGCCAGCAGTCAGGACAGGGGGGGCATTCAGTACTTC.

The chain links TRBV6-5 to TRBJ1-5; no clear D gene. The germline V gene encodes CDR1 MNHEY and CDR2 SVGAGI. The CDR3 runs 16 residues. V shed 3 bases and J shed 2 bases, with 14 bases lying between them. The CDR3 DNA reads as TGTGCCAGCAGTTATGGACCCCCGAGGGGCAATCAGCCCCAGCATTTT. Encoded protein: CASSYGPPRGNQPQHF.

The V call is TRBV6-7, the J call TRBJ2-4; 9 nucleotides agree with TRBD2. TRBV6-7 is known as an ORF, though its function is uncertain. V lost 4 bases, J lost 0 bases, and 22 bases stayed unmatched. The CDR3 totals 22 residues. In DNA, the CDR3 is TGTGCCAGCAGTTGGGGTCTGGAGCGGGAGGCGTTGACACCTCTAGCCAAAAACATTCAGTACTTC. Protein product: CASSWGLEREALTPLAKNIQYF.

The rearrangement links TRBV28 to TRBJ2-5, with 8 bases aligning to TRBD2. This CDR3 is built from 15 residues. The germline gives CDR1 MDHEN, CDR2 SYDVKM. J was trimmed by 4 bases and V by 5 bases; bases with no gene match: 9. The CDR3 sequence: CASSRGGARVETQYF. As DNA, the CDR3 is TGTGCCAGCAGTCGGGGGGGAGCGAGGGTAGAGACCCAGTACTTC.

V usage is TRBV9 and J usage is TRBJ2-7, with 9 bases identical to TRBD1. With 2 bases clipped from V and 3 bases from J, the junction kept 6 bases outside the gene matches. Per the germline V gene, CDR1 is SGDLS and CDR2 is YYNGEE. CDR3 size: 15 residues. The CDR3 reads CASSVSTGQGYEQYF. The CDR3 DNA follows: TGTGCCAGCAGCGTTTCTACGGGACAGGGCTACGAGCAGTACTTC.

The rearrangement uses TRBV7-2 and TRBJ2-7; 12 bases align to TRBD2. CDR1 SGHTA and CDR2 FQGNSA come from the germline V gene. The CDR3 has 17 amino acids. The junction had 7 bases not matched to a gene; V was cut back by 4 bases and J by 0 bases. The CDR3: CASSYRTSGISSYEQYF. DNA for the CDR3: TGTGCCAGCAGCTATAGGACTAGCGGGATCAGCTCCTACGAGCAGTACTTC.